This T cell receptor beta chain originates from a study of control samples from healthy donors and cancer patients. TCRdb's copy holds only in-frame clones and misses some; the assay was immunoSEQ multiplex PCR. The sample shows over 150,000 clones, approximately 94% of them seen only once. V lost 1 base and J 6 bases, leaving 24 bases between the germline ends. CDR1 and CDR2 from the germline V gene are SGHDN and FVKESK. The CDR3 has 18 residues. Sequences were obtained from blood. This rearrangement joins TRBV14 to TRBJ1-2; D might be TRBD1 (5 bases). The sequence came from a woman between 18 and 29 years old in good health. CDR3 nucleotides: TGTGCCAGCAGCCAAGTAGGGGTCGGCAAATGGGTATATGATGGCTACACCTTC. It specifies CASSQVGVGKWVYDGYTF.